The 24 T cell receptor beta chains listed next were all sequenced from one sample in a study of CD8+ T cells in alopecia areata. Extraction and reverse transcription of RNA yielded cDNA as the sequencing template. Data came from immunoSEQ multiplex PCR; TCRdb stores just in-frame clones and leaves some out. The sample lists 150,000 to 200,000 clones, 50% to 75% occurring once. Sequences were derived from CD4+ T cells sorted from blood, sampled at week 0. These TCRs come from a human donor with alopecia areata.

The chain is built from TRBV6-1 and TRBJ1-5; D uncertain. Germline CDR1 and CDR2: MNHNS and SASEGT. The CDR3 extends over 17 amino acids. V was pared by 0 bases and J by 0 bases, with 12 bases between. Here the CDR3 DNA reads TGTGCCAGCAGTGAAGCGTCCTCCGTCTATAGCAATCAGCCCCAGCATTTT. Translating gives CASSEASSVYSNQPQHF.

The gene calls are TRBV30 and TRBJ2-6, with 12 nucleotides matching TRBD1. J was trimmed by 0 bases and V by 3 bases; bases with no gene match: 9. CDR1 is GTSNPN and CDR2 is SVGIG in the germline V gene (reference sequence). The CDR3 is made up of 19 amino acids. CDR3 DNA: TGTGCCTGGAGGACGGGACAGGGGGCAGTTTTCTCTGGGGCCAACGTCCTGACTTTC. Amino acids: CAWRTGQGAVFSGANVLTF.

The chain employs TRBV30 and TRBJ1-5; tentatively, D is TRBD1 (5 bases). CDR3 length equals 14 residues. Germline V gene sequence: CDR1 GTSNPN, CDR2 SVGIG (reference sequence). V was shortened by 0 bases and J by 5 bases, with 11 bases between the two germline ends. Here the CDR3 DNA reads TGTGCCTGGAGTGTAATGGGGCGCCATCAGCCCCAGCATTTT. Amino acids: CAWSVMGRHQPQHF.

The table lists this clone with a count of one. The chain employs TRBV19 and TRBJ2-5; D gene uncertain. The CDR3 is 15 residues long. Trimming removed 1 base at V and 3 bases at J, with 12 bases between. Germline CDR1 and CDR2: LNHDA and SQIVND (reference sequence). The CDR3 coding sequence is TGTGCCAGTAGTATAGTTGCCAGGCGTGAAGAGACCCAGTACTTC. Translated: CASSIVARREETQYF.

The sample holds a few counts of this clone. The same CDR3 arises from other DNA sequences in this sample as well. DNA for the CDR3: TGCGCCAGCAGCCGGACAGGGGATCAGCCCCAGCATTTT. Translating it yields CASSRTGDQPQHF. This rearrangement joins TRBV4-1 to TRBJ1-5; 9 bases fit TRBD1. The CDR3 has 13 residues. Germline V CDR1 and CDR2: MGHRA, YSYEKL. The V gene end was trimmed by 4 bases and the J gene end by 5 bases; junction bases not matched to a gene: 0.

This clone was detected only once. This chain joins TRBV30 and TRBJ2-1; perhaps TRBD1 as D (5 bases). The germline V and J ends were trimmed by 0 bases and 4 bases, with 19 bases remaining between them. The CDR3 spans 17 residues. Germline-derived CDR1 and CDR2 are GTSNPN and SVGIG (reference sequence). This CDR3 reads CAWSVPPPDTKYNEQFF. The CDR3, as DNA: TGTGCCTGGAGTGTACCCCCTCCGGACACAAAATACAATGAGCAGTTCTTC.

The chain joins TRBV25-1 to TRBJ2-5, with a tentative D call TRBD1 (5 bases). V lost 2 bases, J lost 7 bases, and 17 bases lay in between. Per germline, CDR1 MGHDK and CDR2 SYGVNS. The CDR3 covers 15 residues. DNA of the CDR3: TGTGCCAGCAGTGAACCTGGGCAGGGCCGCGGGACCCAGTACTTC. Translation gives CASSEPGQGRGTQYF. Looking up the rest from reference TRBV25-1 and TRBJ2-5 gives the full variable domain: EADIYQTPRYLVIGTGKKITLECSQTMGHDKMYWYQQDPGMELHLIHYSYGVNSTEKGDLSSESTVSRIRTEHFPLTLESARPSHTSQYLCASSEPGQGRGTQYFGPGTRLLVL.

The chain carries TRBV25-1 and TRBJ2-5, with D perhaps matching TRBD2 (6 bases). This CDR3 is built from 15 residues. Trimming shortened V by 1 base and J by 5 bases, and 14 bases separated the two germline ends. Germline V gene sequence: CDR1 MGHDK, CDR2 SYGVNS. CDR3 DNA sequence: TGTGCCAGCAGTGAATCGGGCGGGGAATGGGAGACCCAGTACTTC. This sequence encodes CASSESGGEWETQYF.

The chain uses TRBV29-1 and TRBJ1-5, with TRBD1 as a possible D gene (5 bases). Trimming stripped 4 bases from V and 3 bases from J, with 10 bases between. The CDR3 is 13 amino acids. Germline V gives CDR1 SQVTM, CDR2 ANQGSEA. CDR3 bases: TGCAGCGTTGCAGCAGGGTTCAATCAGCCCCAGCATTTT. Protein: CSVAAGFNQPQHF.

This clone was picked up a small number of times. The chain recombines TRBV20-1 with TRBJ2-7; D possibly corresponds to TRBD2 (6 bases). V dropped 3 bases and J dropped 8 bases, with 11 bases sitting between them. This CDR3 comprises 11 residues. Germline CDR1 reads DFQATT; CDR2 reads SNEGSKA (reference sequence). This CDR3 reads CSASSGSKQYF. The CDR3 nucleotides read TGCAGTGCTAGCTCCGGGAGTAAGCAGTACTTC.

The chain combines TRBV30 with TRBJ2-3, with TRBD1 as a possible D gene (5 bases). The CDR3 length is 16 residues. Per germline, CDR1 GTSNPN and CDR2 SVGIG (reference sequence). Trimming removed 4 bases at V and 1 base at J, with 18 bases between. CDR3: CAWMQGFPVGTDTQYF. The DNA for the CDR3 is TGTGCCTGGATGCAGGGCTTCCCGGTGGGCACAGATACGCAGTATTTT.

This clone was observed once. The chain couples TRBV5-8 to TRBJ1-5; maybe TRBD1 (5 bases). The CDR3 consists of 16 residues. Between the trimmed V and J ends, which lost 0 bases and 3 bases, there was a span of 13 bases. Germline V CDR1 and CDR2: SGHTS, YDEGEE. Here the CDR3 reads CASSLARGALNQPQHF. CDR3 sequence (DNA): TGTGCCAGCAGCTTGGCCCGAGGGGCCCTCAATCAGCCCCAGCATTTT.

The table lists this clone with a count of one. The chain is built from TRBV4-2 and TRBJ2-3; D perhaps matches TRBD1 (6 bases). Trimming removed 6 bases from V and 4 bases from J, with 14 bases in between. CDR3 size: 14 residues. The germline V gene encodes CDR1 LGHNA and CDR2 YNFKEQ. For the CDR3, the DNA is TGTGCCAGCAGGGGAGACCAGGGGTCAGATACGCAGTATTTT. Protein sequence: CASRGDQGSDTQYF.

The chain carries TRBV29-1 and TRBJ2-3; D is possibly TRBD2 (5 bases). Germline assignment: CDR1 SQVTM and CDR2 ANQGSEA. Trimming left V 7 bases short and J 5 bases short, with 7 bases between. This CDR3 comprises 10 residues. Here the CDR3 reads CSGGVDTQYF. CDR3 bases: TGCAGCGGGGGAGTAGATACGCAGTATTTT.

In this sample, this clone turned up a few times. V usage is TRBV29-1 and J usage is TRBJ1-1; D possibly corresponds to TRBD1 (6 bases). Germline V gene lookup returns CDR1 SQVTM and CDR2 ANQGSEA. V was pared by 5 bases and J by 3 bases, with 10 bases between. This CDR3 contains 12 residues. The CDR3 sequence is CSVRGGHTEAFF. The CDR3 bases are TGCAGCGTTAGGGGGGGGCACACTGAAGCTTTCTTT.

CDR3 sequence (DNA): TGCAGCGTTGCCGGTTTGGATGGCTACACCTTC. Translating gives CSVAGLDGYTF. J is TRBJ1-2 and V is TRBV29-1; no clear D gene. V shed 4 bases and J shed 6 bases, with 9 bases lying between them. Looked up from germline, CDR1 is SQVTM and CDR2 is ANQGSEA. The CDR3 is 11 amino acids.

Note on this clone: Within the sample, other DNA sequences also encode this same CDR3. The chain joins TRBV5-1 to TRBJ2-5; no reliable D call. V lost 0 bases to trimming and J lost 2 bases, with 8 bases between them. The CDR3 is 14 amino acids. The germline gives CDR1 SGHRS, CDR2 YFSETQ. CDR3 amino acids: CASSLERTQETQYF. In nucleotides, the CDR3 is TGCGCCAGCAGCTTGGAACGAACTCAAGAGACCCAGTACTTC. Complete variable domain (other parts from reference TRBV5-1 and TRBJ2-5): KAGVTQTPRYLIKTRGQQVTLSCSPISGHRSVSWYQQTPGQGLQFLFEYFSETQRNKGNFPGRFSGRQFSNSRSEMNVSTLELGDSALYLCASSLERTQETQYFGPGTRLLVL.

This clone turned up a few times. For the CDR3, the DNA is TGTGCCAGCAGCTTAGGCGCACCTTACGAGCAGTACTTC. It translates to CASSLGAPYEQYF. This rearrangement joins TRBV7-9 to TRBJ2-7; D is uncertain. The germline CDR1 and CDR2 sequences are SEHNR and FQNEAQ (reference sequence). Trimming removed 1 base at V and 4 bases at J, with 8 bases between. This CDR3 spans 13 amino acids.

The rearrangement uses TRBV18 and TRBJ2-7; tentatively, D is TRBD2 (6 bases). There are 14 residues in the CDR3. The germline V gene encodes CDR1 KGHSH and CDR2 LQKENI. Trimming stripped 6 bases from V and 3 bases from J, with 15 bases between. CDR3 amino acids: CASSMDYGGYEQYF. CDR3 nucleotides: TGTGCCAGCTCGATGGACTACGGTGGCTACGAGCAGTACTTC.

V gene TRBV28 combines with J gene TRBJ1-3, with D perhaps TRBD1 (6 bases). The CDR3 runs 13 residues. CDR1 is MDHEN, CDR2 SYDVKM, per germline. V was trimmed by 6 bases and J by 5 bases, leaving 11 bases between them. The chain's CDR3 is CASRQGPRNTIYF. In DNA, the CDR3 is TGTGCCAGCAGACAGGGCCCCAGAAACACCATATATTTT.

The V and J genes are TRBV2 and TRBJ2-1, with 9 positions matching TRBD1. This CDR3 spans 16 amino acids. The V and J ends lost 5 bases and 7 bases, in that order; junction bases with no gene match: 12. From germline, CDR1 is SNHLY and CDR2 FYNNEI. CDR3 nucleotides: TGTGCCAGCAGTCTATCCCGGGACAGGGTATCTAATGAGCAGTTCTTC. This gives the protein CASSLSRDRVSNEQFF.

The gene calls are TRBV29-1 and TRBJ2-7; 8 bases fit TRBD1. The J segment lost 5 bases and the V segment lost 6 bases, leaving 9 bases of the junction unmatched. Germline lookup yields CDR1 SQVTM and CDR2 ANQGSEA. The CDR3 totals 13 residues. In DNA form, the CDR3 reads TGCAGCGTGGGAGGACAGGGTTTCGACGAGCAGTACTTC. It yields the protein CSVGGQGFDEQYF.

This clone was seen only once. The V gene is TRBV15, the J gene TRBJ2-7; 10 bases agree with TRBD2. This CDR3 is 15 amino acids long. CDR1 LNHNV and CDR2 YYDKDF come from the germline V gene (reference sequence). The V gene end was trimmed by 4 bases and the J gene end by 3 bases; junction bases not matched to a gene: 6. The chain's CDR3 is CATSIQRGGFYEQYF. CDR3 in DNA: TGTGCCACCAGCATTCAGCGGGGGGGTTTCTACGAGCAGTACTTC.

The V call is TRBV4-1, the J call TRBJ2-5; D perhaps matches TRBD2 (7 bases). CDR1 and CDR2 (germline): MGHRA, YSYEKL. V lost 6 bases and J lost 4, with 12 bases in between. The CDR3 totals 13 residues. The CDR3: CASRSAGAETQYF. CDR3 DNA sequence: TGCGCCAGCAGATCGGCGGGGGCAGAGACCCAGTACTTC.